A selection of T cell receptor beta chains follows, all from one sample in a study of regulatory T cells in long-lasting Graves disease. Using its own MiXCR run on the multiplex PCR reads, TCRdb lists one record per CDR3 protein. The data contain about 430,000 distinct CDR3 sequences, around 20% of them seen just once; the ten biggest clones take up 13% to 15%. The sequencing here drew on peripheral blood mononuclear cells (PBMCs), taken when the disease was refractory, from a patient treated with antithyroid drugs. The receptors shown here come from a female donor with Graves disease. Each CDR3 is given with its conserved first and last residue. The order of the fields is V gene, D gene, clone size, J gene, CDR3 protein, CDR3 DNA. A D gene is named only where the DNA matches it firmly. Where a row states a size, it is once, few, many or the class of an expanded clone; other rows omit it.

TRBV27	TRBD1	few	TRBJ2-7	CASSLAGGGFDEQYF	TGTGCCAGCAGCCTGGCAGGGGGCGGGTTCGACGAGCAGTACTTC
TRBV5-1	.	few	TRBJ2-3	CASNLNEDTQYF	TGCGCCAGCAACCTGAACGAGGATACGCAGTATTTT
TRBV7-9	TRBD1	many	TRBJ2-5	CASSSPWGQGEETQYF	TGTGCCAGCAGCTCCCCTTGGGGACAGGGTGAAGAGACCCAGTACTTC
TRBV20-1	TRBD1	.	TRBJ1-3	CSATGGYSGNTIYF	TGCAGTGCCACAGGGGGCTATTCTGGAAACACCATATATTTT
TRBV12-3/TRBV12-4	TRBD1	many	TRBJ2-7	CASSPRTGGSYEQYF	TGTGCCAGCAGTCCCAGGACAGGGGGGTCCTACGAGCAGTACTTC
TRBV2	TRBD1	few	TRBJ2-7	CASRHFRDRVRESYEQYF	TGTGCCAGCAGACATTTCCGGGACAGGGTAAGGGAGTCCTACGAGCAGTACTTC
TRBV7-8	TRBD2	few	TRBJ2-5	CASSLALGLGIQETQYF	TGTGCCAGCAGCTTAGCGTTAGGACTAGGGATTCAAGAGACCCAGTACTTC
TRBV5-6	.	.	TRBJ1-1	CASSPDGIEAFF	TGTGCCAGCAGCCCGGACGGGATTGAAGCTTTCTTT
TRBV28	TRBD2	many	TRBJ2-2	CASSLWGLAGHTGELFF	TGTGCCAGCAGTTTGTGGGGACTAGCGGGACACACCGGGGAGCTGTTTTTT
TRBV11-1	.	many	TRBJ1-2	CASSPPRGYGYTF	TGTGCCAGCAGCCCTCCGCGGGGCTATGGCTACACCTTC
TRBV12-3/TRBV12-4	.	.	TRBJ2-7	CASSLNQYEQYF	TGTGCCAGCAGTCTCAACCAATACGAGCAGTACTTC
TRBV4-1	.	many	TRBJ1-5	CASSQGLGQPQHF	TGTGCCAGTTCACAGGGTTTAGGTCAGCCCCAGCATTTT
TRBV6-1	TRBD1	many	TRBJ1-2	CASTDRYYGYTF	TGTGCCAGCACGGACAGGTACTATGGCTACACCTTC
TRBV3-1	.	few	TRBJ2-7	CASSQDIMAGPYEQYF	TGTGCCAGCAGCCAAGATATTATGGCAGGCCCCTACGAGCAGTACTTC
TRBV6-1	TRBD2	many	TRBJ2-2	CASSMTGLAGVLDTGELFF	TGTGCCAGCAGTATGACTGGACTAGCGGGAGTATTGGACACCGGGGAGCTGTTTTTT
TRBV27	TRBD2	many	TRBJ2-7	CASSLSVSGSYEQYF	TGTGCCAGCAGTTTATCGGTTAGCGGGAGTTACGAGCAGTACTTC
TRBV28	.	many	TRBJ2-7	CASSSPRTRPYKQYF	TGTGCCAGCAGTTCCCCCCGGACACGACCCTACAAGCAGTACTTC
TRBV29-1	TRBD2	.	TRBJ2-5	CSVDWVAGGRETQYF	TGCAGCGTTGACTGGGTAGCGGGAGGTCGAGAGACCCAGTACTTC
TRBV29-1	TRBD1	many	TRBJ2-2	CSVEVGTGFGGELFF	TGCAGCGTTGAAGTAGGGACAGGGTTCGGCGGGGAGCTGTTTTTT
TRBV2	.	.	TRBJ2-5	CASRKYFDGTEQYF	TGTGCCAGCAGAAAATACTTTGACGGAACTGAGCAGTACTTC
TRBV28	.	.	TRBJ2-1	CASSFLLGSWEQFF	TGTGCCAGCAGCTTCTTACTGGGGAGCTGGGAGCAGTTCTTC
TRBV12-3/TRBV12-4	.	.	TRBJ1-6	CASSLNGGSPLHF	TGTGCCAGCAGTTTAAATGGGGGTTCACCCCTCCACTTT
TRBV6-1	.	many	TRBJ2-2	CASRLVGELFF	TGTGCCAGCAGATTGGTCGGGGAGCTGTTTTTT
TRBV5-1	.	.	TRBJ2-1	CASSSTGTGYNEQFF	TGCGCCAGCAGCTCAACCGGGACGGGGTACAATGAGCAGTTCTTC
TRBV3-1	TRBD2	many	TRBJ2-2	CASSQEGGSNTGELFF	TGTGCCAGCAGCCAAGAGGGCGGGAGTAACACCGGGGAGCTGTTTTTT
TRBV19	.	.	TRBJ1-2	CASSTAGTLSTF	TGTGCCAGTAGTACCGCCGGGACCCTCTCCACCTTC
TRBV12-3/TRBV12-4	.	.	TRBJ1-4	CAGSPLPTNEKLFF	TGTGCCGGCAGTCCCCTACCGACTAATGAAAAACTGTTTTTT
TRBV30	TRBD2	.	TRBJ2-5	CAWAFGGQETQYF	TGTGCCTGGGCCTTCGGGGGGCAAGAGACCCAGTACTTC
TRBV2	.	many	TRBJ2-2	CASSAGEGPNTGELFF	TGTGCCAGCAGTGCAGGGGAGGGTCCGAACACCGGGGAGCTGTTTTTT
TRBV15	.	.	TRBJ2-7	CAVARAREFGEQYF	TGTGCCGTGGCTAGGGCCAGGGAATTTGGCGAGCAGTACTTC